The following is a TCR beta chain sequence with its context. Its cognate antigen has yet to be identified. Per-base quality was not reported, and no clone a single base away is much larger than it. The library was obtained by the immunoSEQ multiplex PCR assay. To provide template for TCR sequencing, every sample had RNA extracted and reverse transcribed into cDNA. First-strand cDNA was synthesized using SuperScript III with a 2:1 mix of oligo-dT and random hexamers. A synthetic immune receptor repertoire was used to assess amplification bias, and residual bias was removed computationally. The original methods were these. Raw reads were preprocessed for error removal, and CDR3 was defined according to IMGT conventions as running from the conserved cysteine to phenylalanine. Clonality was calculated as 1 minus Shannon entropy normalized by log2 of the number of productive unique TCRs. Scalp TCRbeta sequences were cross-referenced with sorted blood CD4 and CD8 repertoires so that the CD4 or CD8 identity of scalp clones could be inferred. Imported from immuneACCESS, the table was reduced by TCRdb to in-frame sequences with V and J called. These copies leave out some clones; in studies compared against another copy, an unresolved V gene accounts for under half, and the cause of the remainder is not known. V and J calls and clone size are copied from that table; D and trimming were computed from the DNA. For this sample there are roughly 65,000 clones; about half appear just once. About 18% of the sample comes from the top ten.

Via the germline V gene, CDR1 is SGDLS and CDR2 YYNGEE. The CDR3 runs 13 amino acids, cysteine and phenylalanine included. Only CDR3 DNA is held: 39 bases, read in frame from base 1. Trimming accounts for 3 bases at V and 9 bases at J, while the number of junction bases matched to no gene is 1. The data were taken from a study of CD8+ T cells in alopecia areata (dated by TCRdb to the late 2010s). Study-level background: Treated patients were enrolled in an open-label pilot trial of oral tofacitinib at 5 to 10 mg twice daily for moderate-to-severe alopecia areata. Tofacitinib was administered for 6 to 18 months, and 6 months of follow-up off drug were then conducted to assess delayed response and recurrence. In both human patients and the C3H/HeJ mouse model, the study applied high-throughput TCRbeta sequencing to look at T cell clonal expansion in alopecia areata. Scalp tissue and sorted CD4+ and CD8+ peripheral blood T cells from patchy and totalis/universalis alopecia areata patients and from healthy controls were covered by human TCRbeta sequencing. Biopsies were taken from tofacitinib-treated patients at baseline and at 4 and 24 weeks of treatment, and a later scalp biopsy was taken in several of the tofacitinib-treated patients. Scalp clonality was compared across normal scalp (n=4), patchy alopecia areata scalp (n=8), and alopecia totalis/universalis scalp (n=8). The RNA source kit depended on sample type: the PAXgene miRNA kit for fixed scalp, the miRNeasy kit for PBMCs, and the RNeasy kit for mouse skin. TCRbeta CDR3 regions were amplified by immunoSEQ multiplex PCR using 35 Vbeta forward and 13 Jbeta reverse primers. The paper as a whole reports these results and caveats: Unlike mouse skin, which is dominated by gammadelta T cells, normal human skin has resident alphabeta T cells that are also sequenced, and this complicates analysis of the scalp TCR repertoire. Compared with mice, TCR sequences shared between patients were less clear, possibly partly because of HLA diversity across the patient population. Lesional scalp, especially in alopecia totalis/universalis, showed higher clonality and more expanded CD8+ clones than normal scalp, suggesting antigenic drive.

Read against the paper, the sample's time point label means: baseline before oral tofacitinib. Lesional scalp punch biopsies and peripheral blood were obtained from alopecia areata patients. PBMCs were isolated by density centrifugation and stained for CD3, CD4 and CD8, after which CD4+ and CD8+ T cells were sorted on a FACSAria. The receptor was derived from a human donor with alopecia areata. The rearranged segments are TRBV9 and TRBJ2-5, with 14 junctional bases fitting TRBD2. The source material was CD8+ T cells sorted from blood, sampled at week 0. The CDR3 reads CASSAGLAGAQYF. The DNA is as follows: TGTGCCAGCAGCGCGGGACTAGCGGGAGCCCAGTACTTC.